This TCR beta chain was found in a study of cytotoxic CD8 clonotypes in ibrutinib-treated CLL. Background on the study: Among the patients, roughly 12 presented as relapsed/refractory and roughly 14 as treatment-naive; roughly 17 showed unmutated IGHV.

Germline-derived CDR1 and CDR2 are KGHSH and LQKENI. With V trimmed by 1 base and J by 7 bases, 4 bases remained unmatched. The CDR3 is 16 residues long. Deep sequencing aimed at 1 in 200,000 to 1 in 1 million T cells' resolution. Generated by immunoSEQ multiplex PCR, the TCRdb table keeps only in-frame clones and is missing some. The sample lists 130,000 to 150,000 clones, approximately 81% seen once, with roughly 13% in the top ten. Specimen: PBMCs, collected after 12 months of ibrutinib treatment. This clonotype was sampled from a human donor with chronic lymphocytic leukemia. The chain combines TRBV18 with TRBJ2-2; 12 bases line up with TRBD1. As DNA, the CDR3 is TGTGCCAGCTCACCACAGGGACAGGGGGCCGGCGGGGAGCTGTTTTTT. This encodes CASSPQGQGAGGELFF.